A selection of T cell receptor beta chains follows, all from one sample in a study of human T cells and chemical hapten exposure. TCRdb reprocessed the RACE reads via MiXCR and lists one record per CDR3 protein. Here the sample spans more than 70,000 distinct CDR3 sequences, 10% to 15% being singletons. The specimen comprised whole blood, sampled in connection with sensitization to the hapten diphenylcyclopropenone (DPC). The origin of the receptors is an older woman with alopecia areata. Some clones in this sample may be carry-over from other donors' samples. CDR3s include the opening cysteine and the closing phenylalanine or tryptophan. D genes are given only for firm matches. Expanded clones are given a class, and other clones once, few, many or no size at all.

>TRBV5-4|-|TRBJ1-5|-
CASSLAGVNQPQHF
TGTGCCAGCAGCTTGGCCGGGGTAAATCAGCCCCAGCATTTT
>TRBV5-1|few|TRBJ1-1|-
CASSSGSPVTEAFF
TGCGCCAGCAGCTCTGGGTCACCAGTCACTGAAGCTTTCTTT
>TRBV7-9|many|TRBJ2-1|-
CASSKQERAYNEQFF
TGTGCCAGCAGCAAACAGGAACGGGCCTACAATGAGCAGTTCTTC
>TRBV11-2|-|TRBJ1-1|-
CASSLGPLLREAFF
TGTGCCAGCAGCTTAGGGCCCCTACTCCGGGAAGCTTTCTTT
>TRBV7-7|-|TRBJ2-5|TRBD1
CASSLAWTGETQYF
TGTGCTAGCAGCTTAGCCTGGACAGGGGAGACCCAGTACTTC
>TRBV7-8|-|TRBJ1-6|-
CASSSSQGIHSPLHF
TGTGCCAGCAGCTCCAGTCAGGGGATCCATTCACCCCTCCACTTT
>TRBV5-1|-|TRBJ1-3|TRBD1
CASSSGQGGNTIYF
TGCGCCAGCAGCTCCGGACAGGGAGGAAACACCATATATTTT
>TRBV3-1|few|TRBJ2-3|TRBD2
CASSTSGVADTQYF
TGTGCCAGCAGCACTAGCGGGGTAGCAGATACGCAGTATTTT
>TRBV5-4|many|TRBJ2-3|TRBD1
CASSWGQSTDTQYF
TGTGCCAGCAGCTGGGGACAGAGTACAGATACGCAGTATTTT
>TRBV6-6|many|TRBJ2-3|-
CASSSHILDTQYF
TGTGCCAGCAGTTCTCACATATTGGATACGCAGTATTTT
>TRBV5-1|few|TRBJ2-3|TRBD2
CASSFVAGDTDTQYF
TGCGCCAGCAGCTTCGTAGCGGGGGACACAGATACGCAGTATTTT
>TRBV6-6|few|TRBJ1-6|-
CASSPRQGIGSPLHF
TGTGCCAGCAGTCCACGCCAGGGAATTGGTTCACCCCTCCACTTT
>TRBV7-9|few|TRBJ1-6|-
CASRSNWGEGSPLHF
TGTGCCAGCAGATCCAATTGGGGCGAGGGTTCACCCCTCCACTTT
>TRBV11-2|-|TRBJ2-7|-
CASSLDPGALSYEQYF
TGTGCCAGCAGCTTAGATCCTGGGGCACTCTCCTACGAGCAGTACTTC
>TRBV7-9|many|TRBJ2-5|TRBD1
CASSLTFGTGGGETQYF
TGTGCCAGCAGCTTAACGTTCGGGACAGGGGGCGGCGAGACCCAGTACTTC
>TRBV7-9|few|TRBJ1-3|TRBD1
CASSSHRTGFGNTIYF
TGTGCCAGCAGCTCACACCGGACAGGGTTCGGAAACACCATATATTTT
>TRBV10-3|few|TRBJ2-3|-
CAISEEGTQYF
TGTGCCATCAGTGAGGAGGGTACGCAGTATTTT
>TRBV7-8|many|TRBJ1-5|TRBD1
CASSLRQGVQPQHF
TGTGCCAGCAGCCTAAGACAGGGGGTTCAGCCCCAGCATTTT
>TRBV5-1|many|TRBJ2-7|TRBD1
CASTPGQGFGEQYF
TGCGCCAGTACTCCGGGACAGGGTTTTGGAGAGCAGTACTTC
>TRBV6-1|-|TRBJ2-3|TRBD2
CASSEVAGGADTQYF
TGTGCCAGCAGTGAAGTAGCGGGCGGCGCAGATACGCAGTATTTT
>TRBV3-1|-|TRBJ2-7|-
CASSQGVSSYEQYF
TGTGCCAGCAGCCAAGGGGTGAGCTCCTACGAGCAGTACTTC
>TRBV7-6|many|TRBJ2-1|-
CASSLGVGGEQFF
TGTGCCAGCAGCTTAGGTGTGGGTGGGGAGCAGTTCTTC
>TRBV6-5|few|TRBJ1-3|-
CASSYGTGTTGNTIYF
TGTGCCAGCAGTTACGGCACAGGAACTACTGGAAACACCATATATTTT
>TRBV18|few|TRBJ1-2|-
CASSPDSGGYGYTF
TGTGCCAGCTCACCAGATTCCGGGGGTTATGGCTACACCTTC
>TRBV11-3|-|TRBJ2-5|TRBD1
CASSLGTGGEETQYF
TGTGCCAGCAGCTTAGGGACAGGGGGAGAAGAGACCCAGTACTTC
>TRBV20-1|-|TRBJ2-3|-
CSAPSRTDTQYF
TGCAGTGCTCCTAGCAGGACAGATACGCAGTATTTT
>TRBV6-1|-|TRBJ1-5|-
CASSVRDTVSNQPQHF
TGTGCCAGCAGTGTCCGGGACACCGTTAGCAATCAGCCCCAGCATTTT
>TRBV6-5|many|TRBJ2-7|-
CASSYRDRGYEQYF
TGTGCCAGCAGTTATCGGGACCGAGGCTACGAGCAGTACTTC
>TRBV4-1|-|TRBJ2-1|TRBD2
CASSPHLGGGENEQFF
TGCGCCAGCAGCCCCCATTTGGGCGGGGGGGAGAATGAGCAGTTCTTC
>TRBV27|many|TRBJ2-7|-
CASSIQGRIYEQYF
TGTGCCAGCAGTATACAGGGACGGATCTACGAGCAGTACTTC
>TRBV7-2|few|TRBJ2-1|-
CASSTQQGARHEQFF
TGTGCCAGCAGCACCCAGCAGGGCGCACGGCATGAGCAGTTCTTC
>TRBV7-8|many|TRBJ1-1|-
CASSSRPFTGMNTEAFF
TGTGCCAGCAGCTCCCGTCCTTTCACAGGCATGAACACTGAAGCTTTCTTT
>TRBV9|few|TRBJ1-6|-
CASSVGPYSPLHF
TGTGCCAGCAGCGTAGGTCCTTATTCACCCCTCCACTTT